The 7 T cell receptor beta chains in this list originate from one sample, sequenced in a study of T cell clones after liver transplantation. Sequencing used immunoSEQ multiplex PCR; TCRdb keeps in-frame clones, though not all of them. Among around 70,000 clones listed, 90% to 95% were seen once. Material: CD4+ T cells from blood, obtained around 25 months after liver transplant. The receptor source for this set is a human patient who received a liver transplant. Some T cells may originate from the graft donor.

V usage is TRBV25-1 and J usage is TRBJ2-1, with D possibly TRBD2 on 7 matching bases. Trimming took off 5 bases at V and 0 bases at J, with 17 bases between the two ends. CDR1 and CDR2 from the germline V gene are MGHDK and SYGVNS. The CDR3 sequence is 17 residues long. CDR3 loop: CASSTSGGSSSYNEQFF. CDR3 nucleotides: TGTGCCAGCAGTACATCGGGGGGCTCGAGCTCCTACAATGAGCAGTTCTTC.

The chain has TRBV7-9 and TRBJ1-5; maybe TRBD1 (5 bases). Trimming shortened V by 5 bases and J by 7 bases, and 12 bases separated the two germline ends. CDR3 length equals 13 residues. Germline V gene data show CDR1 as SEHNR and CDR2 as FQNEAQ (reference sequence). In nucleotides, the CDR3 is TGTGCCAGCAGCCGGGGGACGGAACAGCCCCAGCATTTT. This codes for CASSRGTEQPQHF.

The CDR3 spells CATSRDRDILNTEAFF. Written as DNA, the CDR3 is TGTGCCACCAGCAGAGATCGGGACATCTTGAACACTGAAGCTTTCTTT. J is TRBJ1-1 and V is TRBV15; TRBD1 might be the D (6 bases). Germline values: CDR1 LNHNV, CDR2 YYDKDF (reference sequence). Trimming shortened V by 0 bases and J by 0 bases, and 11 bases separated the two germline ends. This CDR3 is 16 amino acids long.

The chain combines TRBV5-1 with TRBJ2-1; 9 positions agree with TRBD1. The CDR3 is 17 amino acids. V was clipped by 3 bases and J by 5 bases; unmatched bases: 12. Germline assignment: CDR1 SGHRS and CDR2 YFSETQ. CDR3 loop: CASSSTAAGQGNNEQFF. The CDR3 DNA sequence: TGCGCCAGCAGCTCGACGGCAGCGGGACAGGGCAACAATGAGCAGTTCTTC.

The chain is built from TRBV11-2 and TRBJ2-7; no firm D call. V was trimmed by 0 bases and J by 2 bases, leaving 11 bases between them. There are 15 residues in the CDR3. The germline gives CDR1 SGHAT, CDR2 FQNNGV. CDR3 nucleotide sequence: TGTGCCAGCAGCTTAGATCTAGGCAGCCCCTACGAGCAGTACTTC. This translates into CASSLDLGSPYEQYF.

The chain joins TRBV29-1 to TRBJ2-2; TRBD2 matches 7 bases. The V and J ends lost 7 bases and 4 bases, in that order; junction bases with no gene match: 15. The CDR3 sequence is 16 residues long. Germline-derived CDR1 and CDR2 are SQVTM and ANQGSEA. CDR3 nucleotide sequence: TGCAGCGCCAACCTAGCGGACGGAGAGGGCACCGGGGAGCTGTTTTTT. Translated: CSANLADGEGTGELFF.

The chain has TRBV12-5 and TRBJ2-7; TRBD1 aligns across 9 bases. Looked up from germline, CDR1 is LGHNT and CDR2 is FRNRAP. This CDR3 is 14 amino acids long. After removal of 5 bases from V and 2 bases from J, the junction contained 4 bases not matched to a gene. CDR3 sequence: CASGHRGPPYEQYF. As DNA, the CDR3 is TGTGCTAGTGGTCACAGGGGGCCTCCCTACGAGCAGTACTTC.